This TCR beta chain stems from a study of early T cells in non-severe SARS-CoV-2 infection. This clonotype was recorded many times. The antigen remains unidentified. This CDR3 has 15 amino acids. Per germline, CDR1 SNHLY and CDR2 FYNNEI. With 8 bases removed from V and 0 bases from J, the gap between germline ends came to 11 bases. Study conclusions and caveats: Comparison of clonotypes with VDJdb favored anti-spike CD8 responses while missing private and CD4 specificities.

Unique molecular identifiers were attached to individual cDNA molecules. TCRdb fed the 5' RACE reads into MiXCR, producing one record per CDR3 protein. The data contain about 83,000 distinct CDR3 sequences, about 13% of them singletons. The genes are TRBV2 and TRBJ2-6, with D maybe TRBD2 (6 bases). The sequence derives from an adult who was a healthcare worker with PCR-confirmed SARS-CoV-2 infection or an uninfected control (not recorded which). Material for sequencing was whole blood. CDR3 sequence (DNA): TGTGCCAGCCGGGGCGGGGCCTCTGGGGCCAACGTCCTGACTTTC. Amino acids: CASRGGASGANVLTF.